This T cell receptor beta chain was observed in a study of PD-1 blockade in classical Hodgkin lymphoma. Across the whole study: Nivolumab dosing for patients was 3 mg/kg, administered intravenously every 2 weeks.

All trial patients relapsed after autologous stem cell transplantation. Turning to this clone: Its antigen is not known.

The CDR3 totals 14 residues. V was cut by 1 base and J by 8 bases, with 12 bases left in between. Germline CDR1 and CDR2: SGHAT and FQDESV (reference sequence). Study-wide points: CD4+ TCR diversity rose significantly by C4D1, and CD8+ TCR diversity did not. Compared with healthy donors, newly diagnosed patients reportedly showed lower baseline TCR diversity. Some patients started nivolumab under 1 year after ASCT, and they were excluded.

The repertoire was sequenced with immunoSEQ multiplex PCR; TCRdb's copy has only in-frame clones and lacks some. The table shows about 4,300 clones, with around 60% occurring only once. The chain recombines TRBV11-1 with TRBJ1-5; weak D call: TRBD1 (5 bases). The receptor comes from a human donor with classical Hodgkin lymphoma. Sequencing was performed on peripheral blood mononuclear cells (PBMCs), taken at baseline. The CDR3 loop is CASSLEAGWEPQHF. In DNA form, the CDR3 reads TGTGCCAGCAGCTTAGAGGCAGGGTGGGAGCCCCAGCATTTT.